This record looks at one TCR beta chain sequence and its context. Specified time point: cycle 4 day 1 (C4D1), after about 6 weeks of nivolumab. Every single patient, without exception, relapsed after autologous stem cell transplantation, and brentuximab vedotin exposure varied. Clones were sequenced by immunoSEQ multiplex PCR, and TCRdb holds only the in-frame ones, with some missing. The sample records 41,000 or so clones, about two thirds being singletons. This record belongs to a study of PD-1 blockade in classical Hodgkin lymphoma. CDR1 and CDR2 from the germline V gene are MNHNS and SASEGT. The junction had 5 bases not matched to a gene; V was cut back by 8 bases and J by 4 bases. This CDR3 has 13 amino acids.

Sample: peripheral blood mononuclear cells (PBMCs), taken before the fourth cycle of nivolumab. This clonotype was sampled from a human donor with classical Hodgkin lymphoma. This chain uses TRBV6-1 with TRBJ2-3; TRBD1 agrees at 8 bases. The CDR3 loop is CASGTGGSDTQYF. CDR3 sequence (DNA): TGTGCCAGCGGTACAGGGGGGTCAGATACGCAGTATTTT.